This T cell receptor beta chain appears in the sequencing data of a study of blood T cell repertoires in COVID-19 (dated by TCRdb to between 2020 and 2021). Context from the whole study: The collaborator samples originated in the United States, Italy and Spain and spanned the acute and convalescent phases of COVID-19. The repertoires were released in a freely available public database intended as a resource for research on the immune response to SARS-CoV-2. Sample metadata almost always included a de-identified subject ID, COVID-19 status, age in years and sex. Samples were obtained from the ongoing ImmuneRACE study (first 160 participants) and from 950 to 1,500 subjects provided by 6 global collaborators. Where available, HLA class I and class II types were taken from metadata supplied by the sample provider and were not determined by assay-based typing. The dataset comprised deeply sampled blood TCRbeta repertoires from subjects exposed to, actively infected with, or recovered from COVID-19. The material from the prospective study consisted of cDNA or gDNA derived from T cells, B-cell-depleted T cells, or PBMCs. The study at large found these results: How much clinical and demographic metadata was included differed by source and by participant, and the metadata was provided uncurated.

TCRbeta CDR3 regions were amplified from genomic DNA using the immunoSEQ Assay, a bias-controlled multiplex PCR. Turning to the authors' computational methods: The number of nucleated cells in each sample was estimated by amplification of reference gene primers within the assay. Sequence reads were collapsed and filtered to measure the absolute abundance of every unique TCRbeta CDR3 rearrangement. Productive Simpson clonality was computed per sample as the square root of Simpson's diversity index over productive rearrangements. In TCRdb, the immuneACCESS table is reduced to in-frame sequences with V and J assigned. These tables do not hold every clone; where another copy was compared, an unresolved V gene accounts for under half, and the others remain unexplained. V, J and clone size reflect that table, while D and trimming were determined from the DNA. Counted in this sample were approximately 350,000 clones; around 90% of them appeared once. The ten largest clones capture under 3.5% of the sample.

Another Seattle source contributed samples from volunteer blood donors who had recovered from COVID-19. Collaborating institutions collected whole blood in K2EDTA tubes following their own protocols. For TCRbeta analysis, collaborator samples were shipped as frozen whole blood, as isolated PBMCs, or as DNA extracted from either sample type. Concerning this clone itself: Its antigen remains unidentified. It has no much larger one-base neighbor in the sample; base qualities were not kept.

The germline V gene (reference sequence) gives CDR1 as LNHDA and CDR2 as SQIVND. The cysteine opens and the phenylalanine closes a CDR3 of 16 amino acids. Solely the CDR3 DNA is kept, with 48 bases framed from the first base. V lost 3 bases and J lost 3 bases; the stretch between them is 16 bases long. The origin of this receptor is a woman between 18 and 30 years old who had recovered from COVID-19. Sequencing was performed on peripheral blood. The sequence is built from TRBV19 and TRBJ2-3; the D gene is possibly TRBD2, with 5 bases matching. Here is the DNA: TGTGCCAGTAGTATGATAGGAGGCAGGTCGACAGATACGCAGTATTTT. It translates as CASSMIGGRSTDTQYF.